This is a list of T cell receptor beta chains from one sample in a study of blood T cell repertoires in COVID-19. TCRdb keeps only in-frame clones here, not all; method: immunoSEQ multiplex PCR. The sample includes around 310,000 clones, around nine tenths of them seen just once. The material sequenced was PBMCs or T cells enriched from blood (not recorded which). The receptors shown here come from a woman aged 25-40 years who had recovered from COVID-19. Both conserved end residues are part of each CDR3. D genes are given only for firm matches. Clone sizes are given selectively: once, few, many, or a class where the clone is expanded.

J gene,D gene,clone size,CDR3 length,V gene,CDR3 protein,CDR3 DNA
TRBJ1-1,NA,NA,13,TRBV29-1,CSVGLREGTEAFF,TGCAGCGTTGGTCTGAGGGAGGGGACTGAAGCTTTCTTT
TRBJ1-2,TRBD1,NA,14,TRBV4-1,CASSQPGGVDGYTF,TGCGCCAGCAGCCAACCAGGGGGAGTGGATGGCTACACCTTC
TRBJ1-6,NA,NA,16,TRBV11-2,CASSRDLLAGYSPLHF,TGTGCCAGCAGCAGAGATCTCCTGGCAGGATATTCACCCCTCCACTTT
TRBJ2-4,NA,NA,16,TRBV4-1,CASSLRQYLAKNIQYF,TGCGCCAGCAGCCTACGACAGTACCTAGCCAAAAACATTCAGTACTTC
TRBJ1-2,NA,once,21,TRBV18,CASSPGWWGNQGGQANYGYTF,TGTGCCAGCTCACCGGGATGGTGGGGAAATCAGGGAGGCCAAGCTAACTATGGCTACACCTTC
TRBJ2-5,NA,NA,16,TRBV28,CASSPGTNGGIETQYF,TGTGCCAGCAGTCCCGGGACAAACGGAGGTATAGAGACCCAGTACTTC
TRBJ2-1,NA,NA,13,TRBV9,CASSVVPNNEQFF,TGTGCCAGCAGCGTAGTTCCAAACAATGAGCAGTTCTTC
TRBJ1-1,TRBD1,NA,15,TRBV30,CARDRDRGRKTEAFF,TGTGCACGGGACCGGGACAGGGGGCGGAAAACTGAAGCTTTCTTT
TRBJ2-5,TRBD2,NA,18,TRBV7-9,CASSLGASGRPHQETQYF,TGTGCCAGCAGCTTAGGGGCTAGCGGGAGGCCTCACCAAGAGACCCAGTACTTC
TRBJ2-7,NA,NA,14,TRBV30,CAWSGEAVPYEQYF,TGTGCCTGGAGTGGAGAAGCGGTTCCCTACGAGCAGTACTTC
TRBJ1-5,NA,NA,15,TRBV5-1,CASSLEGDSNQPQHF,TGCGCCAGCAGCTTGGAGGGAGACAGCAATCAGCCCCAGCATTTT
TRBJ1-5,NA,few,13,TRBV6-5,CASSKQGNQPQHF,TGTGCCAGCAGTAAACAGGGTAATCAGCCCCAGCATTTT
TRBJ2-2,TRBD1,NA,16,TRBV28,CASSSPGTEWSGELFF,TGTGCCAGCAGCTCGCCCGGGACAGAATGGTCCGGGGAGCTGTTTTTT
TRBJ1-2,NA,NA,14,TRBV18,CASSPPNGENGYTF,TGTGCCAGCTCACCACCGAACGGAGAAAATGGCTACACCTTC
TRBJ1-2,NA,NA,13,TRBV19,CASSVTGNYGYTF,TGTGCCAGTAGTGTTACAGGGAACTATGGCTACACCTTC
TRBJ1-6,TRBD1,NA,12,TRBV29-1,CSVRDRDSPLHF,TGCAGCGTTCGGGACAGGGACTCACCCCTCCACTTT
TRBJ2-1,TRBD2,NA,15,TRBV6-5,CASRSGRLTYNEQFF,TGTGCCAGCAGAAGCGGGAGACTCACCTACAATGAGCAGTTCTTC
TRBJ1-6,TRBD1,NA,17,TRBV9,CASSSRTDRVENSPLHF,TGTGCCAGCAGCTCTCGGACGGACAGGGTGGAGAATTCACCCCTCCACTTT
TRBJ2-1,NA,NA,16,TRBV4-1,CASSPAGGGQYNEQFF,TGCGCCAGCAGCCCCGCAGGAGGGGGCCAGTACAATGAGCAGTTCTTC
TRBJ1-1,NA,NA,17,TRBV30,CACYQGSDWVGNTEAFF,TGTGCCTGTTATCAGGGCTCGGATTGGGTAGGGAACACTGAAGCTTTCTTT
TRBJ2-7,TRBD1,NA,15,TRBV6-5,CASSYSGTGDHEQYF,TGTGCCAGCAGTTACAGCGGGACAGGGGACCACGAGCAGTACTTC
TRBJ1-1,TRBD1,NA,15,TRBV5-1,CASSLLQGTGSEAFF,TGCGCCAGCAGCTTATTACAGGGGACCGGGTCTGAAGCTTTCTTT
TRBJ2-7,NA,NA,14,TRBV4-1,CASSPSGLVYEQYF,TGCGCCAGCAGCCCCTCGGGACTCGTCTACGAGCAGTACTTC
TRBJ2-7,TRBD2,NA,18,TRBV5-4,CASSWAPGTSGRSYEQYF,TGTGCCAGCAGCTGGGCCCCCGGGACTAGCGGGAGGAGTTACGAGCAGTACTTC
TRBJ2-3,TRBD2,once,20,TRBV4-2,CASSPRLAGGPESSPDTQYF,TGTGCCAGCAGCCCGCGACTAGCGGGAGGGCCGGAGTCCTCCCCAGATACGCAGTATTTT
TRBJ1-1,NA,NA,13,TRBV3-1/TRBV3-2,CASSQTNGAEAFF,TGTGCCAGCAGCCAGACAAACGGCGCTGAAGCTTTCTTT
TRBJ2-3,NA,NA,14,TRBV19,CASSIDQEGDTQYF,TGTGCCAGTAGTATAGATCAGGAGGGAGATACGCAGTATTTT
TRBJ1-1,TRBD1,once,15,TRBV18,CASSPVTGWNTEAFF,TGTGCCAGCTCACCGGTGACAGGGTGGAACACTGAAGCTTTCTTT
TRBJ2-7,TRBD2,NA,19,TRBV19,CASTPENRWGTSGTYEQYF,TGTGCCAGTACCCCCGAGAATAGGTGGGGGACTAGCGGTACCTACGAGCAGTACTTC
TRBJ1-4,NA,NA,16,TRBV4-1,CASSPPMEGMREKLFF,TGCGCCAGCAGCCCCCCAATGGAGGGAATGAGGGAAAAACTGTTTTTT
TRBJ2-5,TRBD2,NA,16,TRBV28,CATQPLAGVLSETQYF,TGTGCCACACAACCGCTAGCGGGAGTATTGTCAGAGACCCAGTACTTC
TRBJ2-1,TRBD2,NA,15,TRBV11-2,CASSLLPAGGFEQFF,TGTGCCAGCAGCTTACTGCCAGCGGGAGGGTTTGAGCAGTTCTTC
TRBJ2-3,NA,NA,14,TRBV6-5,CASSYSPGADTQYF,TGTGCCAGCAGTTACTCCCCGGGGGCAGATACGCAGTATTTT